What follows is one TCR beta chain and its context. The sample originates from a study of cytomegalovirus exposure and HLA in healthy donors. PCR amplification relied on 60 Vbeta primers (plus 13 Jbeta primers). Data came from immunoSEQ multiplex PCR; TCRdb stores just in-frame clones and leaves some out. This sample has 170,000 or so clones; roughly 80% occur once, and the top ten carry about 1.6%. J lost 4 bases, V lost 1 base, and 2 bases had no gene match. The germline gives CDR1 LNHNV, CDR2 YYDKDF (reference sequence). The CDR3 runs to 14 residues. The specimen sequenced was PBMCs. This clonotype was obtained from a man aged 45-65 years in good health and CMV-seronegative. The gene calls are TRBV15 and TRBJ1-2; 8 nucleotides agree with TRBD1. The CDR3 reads CATSRVQGAYGYTF. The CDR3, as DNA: TGTGCCACCAGCAGAGTCCAGGGGGCCTATGGCTACACCTTC.